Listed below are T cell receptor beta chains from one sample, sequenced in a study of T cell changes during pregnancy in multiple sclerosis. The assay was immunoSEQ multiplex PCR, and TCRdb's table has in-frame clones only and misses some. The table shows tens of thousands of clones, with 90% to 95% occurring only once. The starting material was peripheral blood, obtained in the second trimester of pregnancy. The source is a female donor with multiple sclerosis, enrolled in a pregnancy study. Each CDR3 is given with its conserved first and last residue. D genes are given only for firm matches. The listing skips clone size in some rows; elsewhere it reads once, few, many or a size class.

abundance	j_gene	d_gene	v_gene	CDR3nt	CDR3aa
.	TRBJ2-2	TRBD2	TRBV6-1	TGTGCCAGCGGGGATAGCGGGGAAAACACCGGGGAGCTGTTTTTT	CASGDSGENTGELFF
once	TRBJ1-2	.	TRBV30	TGTGCCTGGAGAGGAGGTCGGGCAGTATCGAATACAACCCTTAACTATGGCTACACCTTC	CAWRGGRAVSNTTLNYGYTF
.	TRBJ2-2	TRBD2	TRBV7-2	TGTGCCAGCAGCCCCGGAGCGGGATTCTCCGGGGAGCTGTTTTTT	CASSPGAGFSGELFF
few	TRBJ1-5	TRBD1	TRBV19	TGTGCCAGTACGGAACAGGGGGCTTATAGCAATCAGCCCCAGCATTTT	CASTEQGAYSNQPQHF
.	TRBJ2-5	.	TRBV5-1	TGCGCCAGCAGCTTGTCTACCCAAGAGACCCAGTACTTC	CASSLSTQETQYF
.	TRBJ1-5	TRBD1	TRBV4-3	TGCGCCAGCAGCCAAGGGACAGGGGTTGGCAATCAGCCCCAGCATTTT	CASSQGTGVGNQPQHF
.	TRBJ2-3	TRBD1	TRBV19	TGTGCCAGTAGTATAGGGACAGGCGCAGATACGCAGTATTTT	CASSIGTGADTQYF
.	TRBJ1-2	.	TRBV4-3	TGCGCCAGCAGCCAAGATCGGCAGGCAAACTACTATGGCTACACCTTC	CASSQDRQANYYGYTF
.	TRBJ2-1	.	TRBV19	TGTGCCAGTAGTGAAGGACTTTTTCCCTACAATGAGCAGTTCTTC	CASSEGLFPYNEQFF
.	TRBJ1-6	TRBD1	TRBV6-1	TGTGCCGTTTGGCGACAGGGGCATAATTCACCCCTCCACTTT	CAVWRQGHNSPLHF
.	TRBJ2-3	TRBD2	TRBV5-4	TGTGCCAGCAGCTTGGCACTAGCGGGAGGGCGTACAGATACGCAGTATTTT	CASSLALAGGRTDTQYF
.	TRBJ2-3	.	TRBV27	TGTGCCAGCAGTTTTGAGAAGAGCACAGATACGCAGTATTTT	CASSFEKSTDTQYF
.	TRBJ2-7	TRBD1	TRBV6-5	TGTGCCAGCAGTTACAGGGGGCGCGAGCAGTACTTC	CASSYRGREQYF
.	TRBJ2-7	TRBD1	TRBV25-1	TGTGCCAGCAGTTCCAGGGGGATCTACGAGCAGTACTTC	CASSSRGIYEQYF
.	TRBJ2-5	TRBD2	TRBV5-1	TGCGCCAGCAGCTTCTCTTTTCTAGCGGGCTCGATCCAAGAGACCCAGTACTTC	CASSFSFLAGSIQETQYF
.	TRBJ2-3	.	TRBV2	TGTGCCAGCGAGAGGCAGGGGAGGGCCCGGGATACGCAGTATTTT	CASERQGRARDTQYF
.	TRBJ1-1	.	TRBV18	TGTGCCAGCTCACCACAAATCGCAGGGTCGGAAAACACTGAAGCTTTCTTT	CASSPQIAGSENTEAFF
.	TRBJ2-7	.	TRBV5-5	TGTGCCAGCAGCTTGTTCGGGGGTGTGGGCTCCTACGAGCAGTACTTC	CASSLFGGVGSYEQYF
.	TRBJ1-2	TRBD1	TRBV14	TGTGCCAGCAGCCCAAGACAGGGCGGTGGCTACACCTTC	CASSPRQGGGYTF
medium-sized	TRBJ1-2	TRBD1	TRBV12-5	TGTGCTAGTGGACAGGGGTCTGGCTACACCTTC	CASGQGSGYTF
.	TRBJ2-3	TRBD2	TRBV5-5	TGTGCCAGCAGCTTACTAGCGGGAGGAACCAAAGATACGCAGTATTTT	CASSLLAGGTKDTQYF
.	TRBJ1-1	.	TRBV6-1	TGTGCCAGCAGTGTCCTACGGGAGGGCGCGGCTGAAGCTTTCTTT	CASSVLREGAAEAFF
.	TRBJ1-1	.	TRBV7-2	TGTGCCAGCGGTCAAGGGGTGACTGAAGCTTTCTTT	CASGQGVTEAFF
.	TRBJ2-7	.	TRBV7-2	TGTGCCAGCAGCTTCTCAGGCTACGAGCAGTACTTC	CASSFSGYEQYF
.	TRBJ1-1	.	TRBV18	TGTGCCAGCTCACCACCGGAAGGCGGGGCCATGAACACTGAAGCTTTCTTT	CASSPPEGGAMNTEAFF
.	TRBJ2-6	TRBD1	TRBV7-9	TGTGCCAGCAGCGGATCCGGGACAGGGTCTGGGGCCAACGTCCTGACTTTC	CASSGSGTGSGANVLTF
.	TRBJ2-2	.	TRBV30	TGTGCCTGGGGTCGGGCGGACTTGAACACCGGGGAGCTGTTTTTT	CAWGRADLNTGELFF
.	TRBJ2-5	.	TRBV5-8	TGTGCCAGCAGCGCCGGACATTTCCAAGAGACCCAGTACTTC	CASSAGHFQETQYF
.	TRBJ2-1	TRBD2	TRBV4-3	TGCGCCAGCAGCCAAGATCGGCCTAGCGGGGGAGGGACCTACAATGAGCAGTTCTTC	CASSQDRPSGGGTYNEQFF
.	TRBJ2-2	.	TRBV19	TGTGCCAGTAGTATTGTTCGCACCGGCGGGGAGCTGTTTTTT	CASSIVRTGGELFF
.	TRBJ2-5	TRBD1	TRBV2	TGTGCCAGCAGTGATGGGACAGGTTTCCAAGAGACCCAGTACTTC	CASSDGTGFQETQYF
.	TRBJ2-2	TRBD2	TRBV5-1	TGCGCCAGCAGCGCCTCTAGCGGGAGGGCCACCGGGGAGCTGTTTTTT	CASSASSGRATGELFF
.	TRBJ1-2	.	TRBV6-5	TGTGCCAGTGCAGATAACTATGGCTACACCTTC	CASADNYGYTF
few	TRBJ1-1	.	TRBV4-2	TGTGCCAGCAGCCAAGACTACGGGGATGTTGAAGCTTTCTTT	CASSQDYGDVEAFF
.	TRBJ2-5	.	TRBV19	TGTGCCAGTAGTCCCGACCAAGAGACCCAGTACTTC	CASSPDQETQYF
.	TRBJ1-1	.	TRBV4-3	TGCGCCAGCAGCCAAACAGCGGGCTCTTCTGAAGCTTTCTTT	CASSQTAGSSEAFF
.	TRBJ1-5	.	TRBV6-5	TGTGCCAGCAGTTACTCGGGCACAAGCAATCAGCCCCAGCATTTT	CASSYSGTSNQPQHF
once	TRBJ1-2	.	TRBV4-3	TGCGCCAGCAGCCAAGGCACGGGCCCTAGGGGGTCCAGCTATGGCTACACCTTC	CASSQGTGPRGSSYGYTF
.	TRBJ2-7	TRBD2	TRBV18	TGTGCCAGCTTAGGACTAGCGGGAGGCTACGAGCAGTACTTC	CASLGLAGGYEQYF
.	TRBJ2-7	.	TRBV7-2	TGTGCCAGCAGCTTGAGGGGGTTCGACGAGCAGTACTTC	CASSLRGFDEQYF
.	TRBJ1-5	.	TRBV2	TGTGCCAGCAGTGAATGGGGGGAAAGCAATCAGCCCCAGCATTTT	CASSEWGESNQPQHF
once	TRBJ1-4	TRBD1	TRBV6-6	TGTGCCAGCAGTTTGGGACAGGGGTATGAAAAACTGTTTTTT	CASSLGQGYEKLFF
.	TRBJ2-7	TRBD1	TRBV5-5	TGTGCCAGCGGATACCGGGGACAGAGCTCCTACGAGCAGTACTTC	CASGYRGQSSYEQYF
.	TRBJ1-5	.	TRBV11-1	TGTGCCAGCAGCCCCGGCGGGGATCCTAGCAATCAGCCCCAGCATTTT	CASSPGGDPSNQPQHF
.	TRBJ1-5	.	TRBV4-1	TGCGCCAGCAGCCAAGAAGGTCAGGGGCATCAGCCCCAGCATTTT	CASSQEGQGHQPQHF
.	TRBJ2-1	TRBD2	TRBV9	TGTGCCAGCAGCCCCAATGTGAAGCGGGGGGGCCGAAATGAGGGTGAGCAGTTCTTC	CASSPNVKRGGRNEGEQFF
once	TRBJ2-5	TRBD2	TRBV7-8	TGTGCCAGCAGCTTAGCTTTTGGAGCGGGGCCCGAAGAGACCCAGTACTTC	CASSLAFGAGPEETQYF
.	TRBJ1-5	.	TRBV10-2	TGCGCCAGCAGGCAGGGAGGAACAAATCAGCCCCAGCATTTT	CASRQGGTNQPQHF
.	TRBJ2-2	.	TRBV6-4	TGTGCCAGCAGTGTACAGGGTACCGGGGAGCTGTTTTTT	CASSVQGTGELFF
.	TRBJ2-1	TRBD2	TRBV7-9	TGTGCCAGCAGCTCTTTAGCGGGGGCCTCCTACAATGAGCAGTTCTTC	CASSSLAGASYNEQFF
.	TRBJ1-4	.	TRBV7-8	TGTGCCAGCAGCCCGGAGGGCAGTAATGAAAAACTGTTTTTT	CASSPEGSNEKLFF